This T cell receptor (beta chain) was identified during a study of T cell responses to AZD1222 COVID-19 vaccine. Study-wide results and caveats: Unmutated variant regions reportedly attract nearly half of all spike-specific TCRs.

TCRdb keeps only in-frame clones here, not all; method: immunoSEQ multiplex PCR. Found here are about 120,000 clones, 88% of them singletons; the top ten hold just over 9.5%. As concerns this clone: The antigen is not known.

Looked up from germline, CDR1 is SGHRS and CDR2 is YFSETQ. The V gene lost 3 bases and the J gene lost 4 bases, with 16 bases spanning the gap. The CDR3 covers 15 residues. The chain is built from TRBV5-1 and TRBJ2-5, with D possibly being TRBD2 (5 bases). This clonotype was sampled from an adult in good health. Material: peripheral blood, obtained on day 0 of AZD1222 vaccination. CDR3 sequence: CASSYQNRDGETQYF. CDR3 DNA: TGCGCCAGCAGCTACCAGAACCGGGATGGAGAGACCCAGTACTTC.